A selection of T cell receptor beta chains follows, all from one sample in a study of blood T cells in healthy people across ages. TCRdb re-called the 5' RACE reads with MiXCR, one entry per CDR3 protein. The sample shows 980,000 or so distinct CDR3 sequences, 40% to 60% of them seen only once. Sample: blood. The receptors stem from a man aged 25 to 45 in good health. The CDR3 runs from the conserved cysteine through the conserved F or W. Clone sizes are given selectively: once, few, many, or a class where the clone is expanded.

>TRBJ2-7|NA|TRBV3-1|14
CASTHSGTSYEQYF
>TRBJ2-2|NA|TRBV11-3|14
CASSLDGDTGELFF
>TRBJ2-5|few|TRBV20-1|10
CSARERRQYF
>TRBJ2-7|once|TRBV20-1|13
CSARDAGVYEQYF
>TRBJ2-6|NA|TRBV7-3|18
CASSLALAGTSGANVLTF
>TRBJ2-1|NA|TRBV29-1|13
CSVHQSIEETQFF
>TRBJ2-1|few|TRBV27|15
CASSRNTQGLNEQFF
>TRBJ2-3|NA|TRBV20-1|13
CSAAGISTDTQYF
>TRBJ2-3|few|TRBV5-1|13
CASGSGSTDTQYF
>TRBJ2-1|many|TRBV7-2|15
CASSAPGQGSNEQFF
>TRBJ1-2|few|TRBV28|13
CASSSTVDNGYTF
>TRBJ1-5|NA|TRBV6-2/TRBV6-3|15
CASSYSPGYNQPQHF
>TRBJ2-2|NA|TRBV12-3/TRBV12-4|14
CASNPGQNTGELFF
>TRBJ1-1|NA|TRBV5-1|15
CASISDGGLNTEAFF
>TRBJ2-2|NA|TRBV5-1|14
CASSPSQDTGELFF
>TRBJ1-6|few|TRBV28|15
CASSFSRGRGSPLHF
>TRBJ1-1|NA|TRBV6-2/TRBV6-3|17
CASSYPRDSIMNTEAFF
>TRBJ2-1|NA|TRBV10-3|13
CAISAATLNEQFF
>TRBJ2-1|NA|TRBV10-3|13
CAISGTGANEQFF
>TRBJ2-5|many|TRBV20-1|15
CSAASSGVFRETQYF
>TRBJ2-7|many|TRBV29-1|12
CSVKQTGSEQYF
>TRBJ2-1|NA|TRBV27|14
CASRLTSGGGEQFF
>TRBJ2-6|NA|TRBV18|15
CASSPGQTGANVLTF
>TRBJ2-7|NA|TRBV13|16
CASSLRRPESSYEQYF
>TRBJ1-1|NA|TRBV4-1|15
CASSQENTGKSEAFF
>TRBJ1-2|NA|TRBV6-5|15
CASTNLEQGAYGYTF
>TRBJ1-1|few|TRBV20-1|15
CSASETGGAGTEAFF
>TRBJ2-5|NA|TRBV7-2|14
CASKRAGGSETPYF
>TRBJ2-4|many|TRBV7-2|14
CASSLGLGKNIQYF
>TRBJ2-1|NA|TRBV29-1|14
CSVGRRLSYNEQFF
>TRBJ1-3|NA|TRBV12-3/TRBV12-4|13
CASRLGGGNTIYF
>TRBJ1-1|NA|TRBV3-1|15
CASSRSTGGNTEAFF
>TRBJ2-3|NA|TRBV2|14
CASKDRGSLDTQYF
>TRBJ2-4|NA|TRBV6-1|18
CASSELVRAGRAKNIQYF
>TRBJ2-7|NA|TRBV4-3|17
CASSQDRQQIFDYEQYF
>TRBJ1-1|NA|TRBV10-3|13
CAISVDGNTEAFF
>TRBJ2-5|NA|TRBV20-1|15
CSAEDWALYQETQYF
>TRBJ2-5|NA|TRBV29-1|13
CSSRQGGQETQYF